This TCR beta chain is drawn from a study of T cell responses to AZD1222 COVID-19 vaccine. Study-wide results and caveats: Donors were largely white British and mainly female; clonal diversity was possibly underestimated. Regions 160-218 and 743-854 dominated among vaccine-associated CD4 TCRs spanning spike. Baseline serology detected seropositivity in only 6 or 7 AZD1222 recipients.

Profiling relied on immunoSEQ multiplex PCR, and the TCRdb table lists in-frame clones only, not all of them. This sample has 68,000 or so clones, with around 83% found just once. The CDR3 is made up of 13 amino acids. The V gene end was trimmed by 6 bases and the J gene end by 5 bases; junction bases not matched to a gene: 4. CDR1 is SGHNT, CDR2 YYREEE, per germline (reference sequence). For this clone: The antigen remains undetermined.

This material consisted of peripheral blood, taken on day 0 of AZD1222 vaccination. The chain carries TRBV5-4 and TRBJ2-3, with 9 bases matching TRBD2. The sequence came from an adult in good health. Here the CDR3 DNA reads TGTGCCAGCATTACAGCGGGGGGAGATACGCAGTATTTT. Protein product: CASITAGGDTQYF. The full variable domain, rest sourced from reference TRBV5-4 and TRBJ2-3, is ETGVTQSPTHLIKTRGQQVTLRCSSQSGHNTVSWYQQALGQGPQFIFQYYREEENGRGNFPPRFSGLQFPNYSSELNVNALELDDSALYLCASITAGGDTQYFGPGTRLTVL.